This T cell receptor (beta chain) was profiled in a study of CD8 T cells in ankylosing spondylitis. Quantitative molecular-barcoded 5'-RACE generated the TCR beta libraries. TCRdb used MiXCR to reprocess the 5' RACE reads, holding one entry per CDR3 protein. This table holds around 130,000 distinct CDR3 sequences, about 6.4% found once. Study-wide results and caveats: Significantly higher representation of disease-linked clones was reported for matched ankylosing spondylitis synovial fluid.

This clonotype was seen at least ten times. The antigen is unknown. The specimen was blood, either unsorted or a sorted T cell fraction (not recorded which). The clonotype comes from a male donor with ankylosing spondylitis or in good health (not recorded which).

CDR3 amino acids: CASSDGAAFF. DNA of the CDR3: TGTGCCAGCAGCGACGGGGCAGCTTTCTTT. The chain employs TRBV6-6 and TRBJ1-1; possible D gene TRBD1, 5 bases. Per germline, CDR1 MNHNY and CDR2 SVGAGI (reference sequence). This CDR3 is 10 amino acids long. Trimming removed 6 bases at V and 10 bases at J, with 9 bases between.